These 14 T cell receptor beta chains were sequenced from one sample in a study of molecular identifiers for immune sequencing clone quantification. TCRdb independently ran MiXCR on the PCR reads; one entry per CDR3 protein. The sample has 350,000 or so distinct CDR3 sequences; 20% to 25% are singletons. Material: naive CD8+ T cells from blood, with Jurkat cell RNA spiked in. Noted subset: FACS-sorted CD8+CD4-CCR7+CD45RA+ naive T cells. The receptors shown here come from a human donor in good health. Some libraries in this study had Jurkat cell RNA spiked in.

Of note for this clonotype: With a much larger clone just one base away, this may be a read error. The CDR3 region is CASSSYRLMNTEALF. In nucleotides, the CDR3 is TGTGCCAGCAGTTCGTACAGGCTAATGAACACTGAAGCTCTCTTT. The V gene is TRBV12-3 or TRBV12-4, the J gene TRBJ1-1; possibly TRBD1 for D (5 bases). This CDR3 is built from 15 residues.

This clonotype was found many times. J is TRBJ2-4 and V is TRBV5-1; D gene ambiguous. Per germline, CDR1 SGHRS and CDR2 YFSETQ. The CDR3 consists of 14 residues. V dropped 2 bases and J dropped 8 bases, with 14 bases sitting between them. The CDR3 loop reads CASSLPDLPDIQYF. The CDR3, as DNA: TGCGCCAGCAGCTTACCCGACCTCCCTGACATTCAGTACTTC. Supplemented by reference TRBV5-1 and TRBJ2-4, the full variable domain reads KAGVTQTPRYLIKTRGQQVTLSCSPISGHRSVSWYQQTPGQGLQFLFEYFSETQRNKGNFPGRFSGRQFSNSRSEMNVSTLELGDSALYLCASSLPDLPDIQYFGAGTRLSVL.

This clonotype was observed at least ten times. V and J are TRBV7-9 and TRBJ1-1, with D unclear. V was shortened by 5 bases and J by 6 bases, with 13 bases between the two germline ends. Germline V gene data show CDR1 as SEHNR and CDR2 as FQNEAQ (reference sequence). The CDR3 totals 13 residues. CDR3 coding DNA: TGTGCCAGCAGCCCAGTACCATTATCTGAAGCTTTCTTT. Amino acids: CASSPVPLSEAFF.

A note on this clonotype: Since the CDR3 does not end with the conserved phenylalanine or tryptophan, this likely comes from a read error. This chain links TRBV13 with TRBJ1-5; D remains ambiguous. Germline loops: CDR1 PRHDT, CDR2 FYEKMQ (reference sequence). The CDR3 extends over 13 amino acids. V shed 3 bases and J shed 7 bases, with 10 bases lying between them. The CDR3 sequence is CASSFGVRQPQHS. CDR3 in DNA: TGTGCCAGCAGCTTCGGGGTTAGACAGCCCCAGCATTCT.

As concerns this clonotype: Since a much larger clone is just one base distant, this may be a read error. The V call is TRBV4-2, the J call TRBJ2-7; weak D call: TRBD2 (5 bases). Germline V CDR1 and CDR2: LGHNA, YNFKEQ. The CDR3 extends over 15 amino acids. The CDR3 is CAGSQEGQPGDEQYF. DNA for the CDR3: TGTGCCGGCAGCCAAGAAGGGCAGCCCGGGGACGAGCAGTACTTC.

This clonotype has at least ten counts. V and J are TRBV6-5 and TRBJ1-1; D remains unclear. From germline, CDR1 is MNHEY and CDR2 SVGAGI. CDR3 length equals 15 residues. V was cut by 0 bases and J by 5 bases, with 13 bases left in between. The CDR3 coding sequence is TGTGCCAGCAGTTACTCCAGGCCCATCGGGACTGAAGCTTTCTTT. This encodes CASSYSRPIGTEAFF.

This clonotype was counted ten times or more. V is TRBV27 and J is TRBJ2-3, with TRBD2 as a possible D gene (5 bases). This CDR3 region has 13 residues. Germline CDR1 reads MNHEY; CDR2 reads SMNVEV (reference sequence). The V end lost 5 bases, the J end lost 4 bases, and 10 bases lay between the germline ends. Here the CDR3 DNA reads TGTGCCAGCAGTACTCAGCGGTCAGATACGCAGTATTTT. Its protein is CASSTQRSDTQYF.

This clonotype was recorded at least ten times. The V gene is TRBV19, the J gene TRBJ2-3; TRBD1 agrees at 9 bases. This CDR3 is 15 amino acids long. J gave up 5 bases and V 5 bases, and 8 bases lay outside the gene matches. Germline V gene sequence: CDR1 LNHDA, CDR2 SQIVND (reference sequence). The CDR3 region is CASSEKGQGLDTQYF. The DNA of the CDR3 is TGTGCCAGTAGTGAAAAAGGACAGGGGTTAGATACGCAGTATTTT.

There are many counts of this clonotype. The chain joins TRBV13 to TRBJ1-5, with D unresolved. V was pared by 6 bases and J by 0 bases, with 9 bases between. The CDR3 consists of 14 residues. Germline-derived CDR1 and CDR2 are PRHDT and FYEKMQ (reference sequence). The DNA of the CDR3 is TGTGCCAGCAGTGAGTATAATAGCAATCAGCCCCAGCATTTT. Translation gives CASSEYNSNQPQHF.

Note on this clonotype: This may be a read error, as it is one base from a much larger clone. This chain joins TRBV6-5 and TRBJ1-2, with 10 bases lining up with TRBD1. Germline V gene lookup returns CDR1 MNHEY and CDR2 SVGAGI. The CDR3 consists of 17 residues. This CDR3 reads CASSYRDRGSPNHGYTF. DNA of the CDR3: TGTGCCAGCAGTTACCGGGACAGGGGAAGCCCTAACCATGGCTACACCTTC.

This clonotype was recorded at least ten times. The gene calls are TRBV5-6 and TRBJ1-2, with 8 bases aligning to TRBD1. The CDR3 spans 15 residues. Per germline, CDR1 SGHDT and CDR2 YYEEEE. J lost 4 bases, V lost 4 bases, and 9 bases had no gene match. CDR3 residues: CASSGVETGGYGYTF. The CDR3 DNA follows: TGTGCCAGCAGCGGTGTGGAAACAGGGGGCTATGGCTACACCTTC. Based on the CDR3 plus reference TRBV5-6 and TRBJ1-2, the full variable domain is DAGVTQSPTHLIKTRGQQVTLRCSPKSGHDTVSWYQQALGQGPQFIFQYYEEEERQRGNFPDRFSGHQFPNYSSELNVNALLLGDSALYLCASSGVETGGYGYTFGSGTRLTVV.

The gene calls are TRBV15 and TRBJ2-7, with 9 positions matching TRBD2. CDR3 length equals 14 residues. The trim removed 8 bases at V and 5 bases at J, leaving 10 bases unmatched. Germline V gives CDR1 LNHNV, CDR2 YYDKDF (reference sequence). The CDR3 reads CATEEIAGADEQYF. CDR3 DNA: TGTGCCACCGAAGAGATAGCGGGAGCGGACGAGCAGTACTTC.

Details on this clonotype: The junction and the germline gene differ at one end; a read error may be behind it. The chain uses TRBV5-1 and TRBJ2-4, with D unresolved. CDR3 length: 15 amino acids. Germline V gives CDR1 SGHRS, CDR2 YFSETQ. The CDR3 DNA is TGCGCCAGCAGCTTGGCGGGCGGTATCGAAAACACTCAGTACTTC. Its protein is CASSLAGGIENTQYF.

The sample holds many counts of this clonotype. The chain is built from TRBV12-3 or TRBV12-4 and TRBJ1-5; tentative D call: TRBD1 (5 bases). This CDR3 contains 14 residues. The V end lost 8 bases, the J end lost 1 base, and 12 bases lay between the germline ends. Here the CDR3 reads CASGSPGSNQPQHF. CDR3 DNA: TGTGCCAGCGGGAGTCCAGGGAGCAATCAGCCCCAGCATTTT.